These 9 T cell receptor beta chains share one sample of origin, sequenced in a study of neurological immune-mediated disorders. TCRdb passed the 5' RACE reads through MiXCR, listing each CDR3 protein once. The sample records under 50,000 distinct CDR3 sequences, around 13% being singletons. Sample time point: longitudinal time-point 2. Input material: PBMCs. The receptors originated from a male donor with HTLV-1-associated myelopathy (HAM/TSP).

This clonotype appeared many times. The CDR3 reads CASSLSRGGDQPQHF. The DNA for the CDR3 is TGTGCCAGCAGCTTAAGCAGGGGGGGGGATCAGCCCCAGCATTTT. The rearrangement uses TRBV5-6 and TRBJ1-5, with 7 bases matching TRBD1. The CDR3 extends over 15 amino acids. Germline CDR1 and CDR2: SGHDT and YYEEEE. V lost 2 bases to trimming and J lost 5 bases; unmatched junction nucleotides: 7.

This clonotype was counted many times. The CDR3 protein is CASSLDVETQYF. The DNA for the CDR3 is TGCGCCAGCAGCTTGGACGTGGAGACCCAGTACTTC. The rearrangement joins TRBV5-1 to TRBJ2-5; unclear D gene. V lost 0 bases to trimming and J lost 5 bases, with 5 bases between them. Germline CDR1 is SGHRS and CDR2 is YFSETQ. The CDR3 sequence is 12 residues long.

This clonotype was recorded at least ten times. This chain joins TRBV5-1 and TRBJ1-3; D remains ambiguous. The CDR3 contains 13 residues. V lost 3 bases to trimming and J lost 14 bases, with 18 bases between them. Germline loops: CDR1 SGHRS, CDR2 YFSETQ. The CDR3 here is CASSYLPRAKLYF. The CDR3 DNA reads as TGCGCCAGCAGCTACCTCCCAAGGGCAAAGCTATATTTT.

This clonotype occurred many times. CDR3 protein: CASSYLSGGANEQFF. The CDR3 bases are TGTGCCAGCAGTTACCTTAGCGGGGGGGCTAATGAGCAGTTCTTC. This sequence joins TRBV6-6 and TRBJ2-1; 11 bases fit TRBD2. There are 15 residues in the CDR3. CDR1 and CDR2 from the germline V gene are MNHNY and SVGAGI (reference sequence). Trimming took 2 bases from V and 7 from J; bases not matched to a gene: 4.

This clonotype was seen ten or more times. The rearrangement joins TRBV6-6 to TRBJ2-1; D is unresolved. In germline, CDR1 is MNHNY, CDR2 SVGAGI (reference sequence). V was clipped by 2 bases and J by 2 bases, with 7 bases between them. This CDR3 comprises 14 residues. The CDR3 sequence: CASSYQDAYNEQFF. The CDR3 DNA is TGTGCCAGCAGTTACCAGGACGCCTACAATGAGCAGTTCTTC.

This clonotype was recorded at least ten times. The V gene is TRBV10-2, the J gene TRBJ2-7; D ambiguous. This CDR3 spans 12 amino acids. Germline V gene lookup returns CDR1 WSHSY and CDR2 SAAADI. The germline V and J ends were trimmed by 7 bases and 6 bases, with 13 bases remaining between them. CDR3 coding DNA: TGCGCCAGCAAATACTCAGGTTTCGAGCAGTACTTC. Translating gives CASKYSGFEQYF.

This clonotype has at least ten counts. The rearrangement links TRBV14 to TRBJ2-2; D is unclear. This CDR3 is 12 amino acids long. Deletions cut 7 bases from V and 1 base from J, with 4 bases between. Per the germline V gene, CDR1 is SGHDN and CDR2 is FVKESK. As DNA, the CDR3 is TGTGCCAGCACAGGGAACACCGGGGAGCTGTTTTTT. It encodes CASTGNTGELFF.

The sample holds many counts of this clonotype. The chain links TRBV4-3 to TRBJ1-5; D unclear. The CDR3 totals 14 residues. Germline assignment: CDR1 LGHNA and CDR2 YSLEER. The V end was cut by 0 bases, the J end by 6 bases, with 9 bases between. CDR3 DNA: TGCGCCAGCAGCCAAGATGCGGGAGGTCAGCCCCAGCATTTT. Amino acid sequence: CASSQDAGGQPQHF.

The sample holds many counts of this clonotype. This chain joins TRBV5-1 and TRBJ1-4; weak D call: TRBD1 (5 bases). Germline loops: CDR1 SGHRS, CDR2 YFSETQ. This CDR3 has 13 residues. With 7 bases removed from V and 5 bases from J, the gap between germline ends came to 12 bases. CDR3 nucleotide sequence: TGCGCCAGCGGGACGACTTTCAATGAAAAACTGTTTTTT. This encodes CASGTTFNEKLFF. Full variable domain (missing parts from reference TRBV5-1 and TRBJ1-4): KAGVTQTPRYLIKTRGQQVTLSCSPISGHRSVSWYQQTPGQGLQFLFEYFSETQRNKGNFPGRFSGRQFSNSRSEMNVSTLELGDSALYLCASGTTFNEKLFFGSGTQLSVL.